This T cell receptor beta chain emerged from a study of CD8 T cells in ankylosing spondylitis. Regarding the study as a whole: Disease-linked clones reportedly concentrated significantly in matched ankylosing spondylitis synovial fluid. Disease-associated clonotypes exhibited CD8+ identity and were relatively infrequent in peripheral blood. In synovial fluid and blood from reactive arthritis, some motif variants were previously reported. Typical of ankylosing spondylitis blood, it appeared, was a TCR beta motif of under 10 highly homologous variants.

TCRdb independently ran MiXCR on the 5' RACE reads; one entry per CDR3 protein. The sample contains some 200,000 distinct CDR3 sequences, about 7% of which appear only once. This clonotype was seen repeatedly, ten times or more. Its antigen remains unidentified. The source material was blood, either unsorted or a sorted T cell fraction (not recorded which). This clonotype was obtained from a male donor with ankylosing spondylitis.

CDR3 sequence: CASSGRDFSYNEQFF. The CDR3 bases are TGCGCCAGTAGCGGGAGGGACTTCTCCTACAATGAGCAGTTCTTC. This rearrangement joins TRBV5-1 to TRBJ2-1, with TRBD2 matching over 11 bases. This CDR3 is built from 15 residues. Germline CDR1 is SGHRS and CDR2 is YFSETQ. With V trimmed by 8 bases and J by 0 bases, 4 bases remained unmatched.